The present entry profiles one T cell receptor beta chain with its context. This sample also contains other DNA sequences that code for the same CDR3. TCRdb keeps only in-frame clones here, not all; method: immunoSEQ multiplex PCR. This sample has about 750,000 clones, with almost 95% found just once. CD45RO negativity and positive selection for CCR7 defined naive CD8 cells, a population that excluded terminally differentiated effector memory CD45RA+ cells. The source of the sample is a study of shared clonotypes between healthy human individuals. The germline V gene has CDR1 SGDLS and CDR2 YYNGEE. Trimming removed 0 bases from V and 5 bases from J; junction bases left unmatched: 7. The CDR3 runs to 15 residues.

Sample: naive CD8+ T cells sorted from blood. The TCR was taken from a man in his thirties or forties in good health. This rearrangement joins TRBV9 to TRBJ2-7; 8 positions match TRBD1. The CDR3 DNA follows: TGTGCCAGCAGCGTAGGAGGGGACAGGAGAAACGAGCAGTACTTC. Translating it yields CASSVGGDRRNEQYF.